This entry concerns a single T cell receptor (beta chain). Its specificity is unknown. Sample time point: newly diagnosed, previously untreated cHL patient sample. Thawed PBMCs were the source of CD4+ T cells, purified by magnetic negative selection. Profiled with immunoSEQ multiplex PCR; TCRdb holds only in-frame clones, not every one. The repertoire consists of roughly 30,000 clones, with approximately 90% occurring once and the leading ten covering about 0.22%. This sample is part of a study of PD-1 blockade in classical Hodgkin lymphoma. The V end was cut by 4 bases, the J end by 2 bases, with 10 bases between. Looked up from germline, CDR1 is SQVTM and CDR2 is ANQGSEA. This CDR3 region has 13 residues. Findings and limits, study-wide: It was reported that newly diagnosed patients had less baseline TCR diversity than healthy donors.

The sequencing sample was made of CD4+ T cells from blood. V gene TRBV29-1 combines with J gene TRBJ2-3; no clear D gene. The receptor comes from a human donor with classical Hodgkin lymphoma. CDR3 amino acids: CSVVRASTDTQYF. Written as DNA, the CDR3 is TGCAGCGTTGTTCGAGCGTCCACAGATACGCAGTATTTT.